The 4 T cell receptor beta chains below come from one sample, sequenced in a study of cytomegalovirus exposure and HLA in healthy donors. Amplification used 60 Vbeta primers and 13 Jbeta primers. Sequenced by immunoSEQ multiplex PCR; TCRdb stores in-frame clones only, minus some. The data show 150,000 to 200,000 clones, with more than 60% seen just once and around 7.7% held by the top ten. The specimen sequenced was PBMCs. The source of these receptors is a woman between 40 and 55 years old in good health and CMV-seropositive.

This clone was seen just once. This chain links TRBV11-2 with TRBJ2-7, with D tentatively TRBD2 (5 bases). This CDR3 contains 16 residues. Germline V gives CDR1 SGHAT, CDR2 FQNNGV. Trimming pared 4 bases from V and 1 base from J, leaving 17 bases between. The CDR3 spells CASSYEWGRGSYEQYF. The CDR3 DNA reads TGTGCCAGCAGCTACGAGTGGGGTAGAGGGTCCTACGAGCAGTACTTC.

This clone turned up a few times. The rearrangement joins TRBV6-6 to TRBJ2-1; the D gene is possibly TRBD1 (5 bases). The CDR3 runs to 14 residues. The V end lost 2 bases, the J end lost 4 bases, and 9 bases lay between the germline ends. CDR1 is MNHNY and CDR2 is SVGAGI in the germline V gene (reference sequence). In DNA form, the CDR3 reads TGTGCCAGCAGTTACCCGGACACGTACAATGAGCAGTTCTTC. It yields the protein CASSYPDTYNEQFF.

This clone showed up just once. The chain carries TRBV6-6 and TRBJ1-2; 10 bases are a match to TRBD1. The V gene end was trimmed by 5 bases and the J gene end by 6 bases; junction bases not matched to a gene: 6. The CDR3 is made up of 14 amino acids. The germline CDR1 and CDR2 sequences are MNHNY and SVGAGI (reference sequence). CDR3 DNA: TGTGCCAGCAGTGCTCCTGGACAGGGGGATGGCTACACCTTC. Its translation: CASSAPGQGDGYTF.

V and J are TRBV7-2 and TRBJ1-2; 8 nucleotides match TRBD1. The J segment lost 8 bases and the V segment lost 1 base, leaving 9 bases of the junction unmatched. Germline CDR1 reads SGHTA; CDR2 reads FQGNSA. The CDR3 covers 15 residues. The CDR3 DNA follows: TGTGCCAGCAGCTTAGATACAGGGGGATTGGGCGGCTACACCTTC. It encodes CASSLDTGGLGGYTF.